These 14 T cell receptor beta chains were sequenced from one sample in a study of Graves' ophthalmopathy and Graves' hyperthyroidism. Investigators amplified TCR beta CDR3 regions from RNA transcripts. HTBI primers were employed in first-round RT-PCR, then a second-round multiplex PCR followed. TCRdb ran MiXCR on the multiplex PCR reads and lists one entry per CDR3 protein. This sample has around 36,000 distinct CDR3 sequences, with around half found just once. The sample was peripheral blood. These receptors were obtained from an adult woman with stable Graves' hyperthyroidism.

Remarks on this clonotype: The junction departs from the called germline gene at one end, perhaps through a read error. This rearrangement joins TRBV25-1 to TRBJ2-2; 9 bases match TRBD1. Germline values: CDR1 MGHDK, CDR2 SYGVNS. The CDR3 spans 16 residues. CDR3 in amino acids: CASSAPGQGITGGLFF. In DNA form, the CDR3 reads TGTGCCAGCAGTGCGCCGGGACAGGGAATCACCGGGGGGCTGTTTTTT. Filled out from reference TRBV25-1 and TRBJ2-2, the complete variable domain reads EADIYQTPRYLVIGTGKKITLECSQTMGHDKMYWYQQDPGMELHLIHYSYGVNSTEKGDLSSESTVSRIRTEHFPLTLESARPSHTSQYLCASSAPGQGITGGLFFGEGSRLTVL.

This clonotype was picked up one time. This rearrangement joins TRBV20-1 to TRBJ2-5, with TRBD1 matching over 11 bases. Germline CDR1 reads DFQATT; CDR2 reads SNEGSKA (reference sequence). Trimming removed 5 bases from V and 4 bases from J; junction bases left unmatched: 6. The CDR3 extends over 14 amino acids. The CDR3 bases are TGCAGTGCTCTCGGGACAGGGGGTCGAGAGACCCAGTACTTC. The encoded protein is CSALGTGGRETQYF.

The rearrangement uses TRBV11-2 and TRBJ1-1, with 7 bases lining up with TRBD1. This CDR3 has 14 amino acids. Per the germline V gene, CDR1 is SGHAT and CDR2 is FQNNGV. V lost 10 bases to trimming and J lost 0 bases; unmatched junction nucleotides: 8. Written as DNA, the CDR3 is TGTGCCACATTCGGGGGACAGCTGAACACTGAAGCTTTCTTT. It codes for CATFGGQLNTEAFF.

For the CDR3, the DNA is TGCGCCAGCAGCGCCGGGGGCTACACCTTC. Translated: CASSAGGYTF. The chain recombines TRBV5-1 with TRBJ1-2; no firm D call. With 4 bases removed from V and 8 bases from J, the gap between germline ends came to 6 bases. The CDR3 consists of 10 residues. The germline gives CDR1 SGHRS, CDR2 YFSETQ.

There are many counts of this clonotype. The chain combines TRBV12-3 or TRBV12-4 with TRBJ2-3; D is ambiguous. The V end was cut by 6 bases, the J end by 2 bases, with 6 bases between. The CDR3 is 12 residues long. CDR3 sequence: CASRRFTDTQYF. CDR3 sequence (DNA): TGTGCCAGCAGACGCTTCACAGATACGCAGTATTTT.

The chain carries TRBV7-9 and TRBJ2-5, with D unclear. Trimming took 6 bases from V and 6 from J, leaving 8 bases between them. The CDR3 is 11 residues long. Germline CDR1 SEHNR, CDR2 FQNEAQ (reference sequence). The CDR3 nucleotides are TGTGCCAGCAGTTGGCAAAAGACCCAGTACTTC. Protein product: CASSWQKTQYF. Together with reference TRBV7-9 and TRBJ2-5, the CDR3 gives the full variable domain: DTGVSQNPRHKITKRGQNVTFRCDPISEHNRLYWYRQTLGQGPEFLTYFQNEAQLEKSRLLSDRFSAERPKGSFSTLEIQRTEQGDSAMYLCASSWQKTQYFGPGTRLLVL.

This chain connects TRBV29-1 to TRBJ1-4, with 10 bases fitting TRBD1. With V trimmed by 6 bases and J by 7 bases, 11 bases remained unmatched. Germline values: CDR1 SQVTM, CDR2 ANQGSEA. The CDR3 contains 15 residues. CDR3 residues: CSVVDRGREAEKLFF. The CDR3 DNA follows: TGCAGCGTGGTTGACAGGGGGCGCGAGGCTGAAAAACTGTTTTTT.

This clonotype has at least ten counts. The rearrangement joins TRBV7-9 to TRBJ2-3, with 7 positions matching TRBD2. The CDR3 is 16 residues long. Germline CDR1 SEHNR, CDR2 FQNEAQ (reference sequence). V shed 0 bases and J 0 bases; nucleotides not matched to a gene: 3. This CDR3 reads CASSLALAVSTDTQYF. CDR3 DNA sequence: TGTGCCAGCAGCTTAGCCCTAGCGGTGAGCACAGATACGCAGTATTTT.

This clonotype occurred many times. This chain uses TRBV7-9 with TRBJ1-4; perhaps TRBD1 as D (6 bases). Trimming removed 6 bases at V and 0 bases at J, with 8 bases between. This CDR3 is built from 14 residues. Germline CDR1 is SEHNR and CDR2 is FQNEAQ (reference sequence). The CDR3 here is CASSQGSTNEKLFF. The CDR3 DNA follows: TGTGCCAGCAGTCAGGGGTCAACTAATGAAAAACTGTTTTTT. Using reference TRBV7-9 and TRBJ1-4 for the parts outside the CDR3, the full variable domain is DTGVSQNPRHKITKRGQNVTFRCDPISEHNRLYWYRQTLGQGPEFLTYFQNEAQLEKSRLLSDRFSAERPKGSFSTLEIQRTEQGDSAMYLCASSQGSTNEKLFFGSGTQLSVL.

This clonotype was counted ten times or more. This chain links TRBV6-5 with TRBJ2-3; either TRBD1 or TRBD2 may supply D (5 bases each). Trimming pared 2 bases from V and 6 bases from J, leaving 15 bases between. The CDR3 is 15 amino acids. Germline loops: CDR1 MNHEY, CDR2 SVGAGI. CDR3 residues: CASSYLNTEGDTQYF. Here the CDR3 DNA reads TGTGCCAGCAGTTACCTAAACACAGAGGGGGATACGCAGTATTTT.

A word on this clonotype: One end of the junction varies from germline; a read error may be responsible. This chain connects TRBV7-9 to TRBJ2-5; TRBD1 is a possible D gene (6 bases). Germline CDR1 reads SEHNR; CDR2 reads FQNEAQ (reference sequence). The CDR3 is 18 residues long. CDR3 DNA: TGTGCCAGCAGCTTAGGTCGAGTGTCCCCCGGAGAGGGGGAGACCCAATACTTC. Its protein product is CASSLGRVSPGEGETQYF.

The rearrangement uses TRBV20-1 and TRBJ2-5, with 12 bases aligning to TRBD2. Germline assignment: CDR1 DFQATT and CDR2 SNEGSKA (reference sequence). The length of the CDR3 is 16 residues. Losses at the gene ends were 3 bases for V and 2 bases for J; bases not matched to a gene: 7. This CDR3 is CSASTLAGGPQETQYF. CDR3 nucleotides: TGCAGTGCTAGCACGCTAGCGGGAGGGCCTCAAGAGACCCAGTACTTC.

The chain carries TRBV29-1 and TRBJ2-7, with 8 nucleotides matching TRBD1. Germline-derived CDR1 and CDR2 are SQVTM and ANQGSEA. This CDR3 comprises 13 residues. The V and J ends lost 7 bases and 3 bases, in that order; junction bases with no gene match: 8. The CDR3 DNA follows: TGCAGCGCCCCAGGGGGCGCGATCTACGAGCAGTACTTC. It specifies CSAPGGAIYEQYF.

This clonotype was counted only a few times. The chain recombines TRBV10-3 with TRBJ1-3, with no clear D. This CDR3 has 14 amino acids. With 3 bases removed from V and 0 bases from J, the gap between germline ends came to 6 bases. Germline loops: CDR1 ENHRY, CDR2 SYGVKD. The CDR3 nucleotides are TGTGCCATCAGTGACTCAACCTCTGGAAACACCATATATTTT. Protein sequence: CAISDSTSGNTIYF.